The 5 T cell receptor beta chains below come from one sample, sequenced in a study. In TCRdb, the 5' RACE reads were re-called with MiXCR into one record per CDR3 protein. This sample yields tens of thousands of distinct CDR3 sequences, of which approximately 30% are seen a single time; more than 3.5% belongs to the top ten. The sequenced sample was tumor-infiltrating memory CD4+ T cells sorted from the breast tumor. Subset of the sample: memory CD4+ T cells, CD4+CD45RO+CD25-. The receptors derive from a female donor with breast cancer.

The V gene is TRBV21-1, the J gene TRBJ2-7. TRBV21-1 is a listed pseudogene. CDR3 length: 10 residues. The chain's CDR3 is CASSWNEQYF. In nucleotides, the CDR3 is TGTGCCAGCAGCTGGAACGAGCAGTACTTC.

This clonotype was detected only a few times. CDR3 nucleotides: TGTGCCAGCAGTGAATGGTACAGCACCGGGGAGCTGTTTTTT. This codes for CASSEWYSTGELFF. This chain connects TRBV2 to TRBJ2-2; no reliable D call. The CDR3 extends over 14 amino acids. Germline V gene lookup returns CDR1 SNHLY and CDR2 FYNNEI. V was shortened by 2 bases and J by 4 bases, with 8 bases between the two germline ends.

This clonotype showed up just a few times. The J gene is TRBJ1-6, the V gene TRBV20-1; 7 positions agree with TRBD1. The V gene's germline CDR1 is DFQATT and CDR2 SNEGSKA (reference sequence). J gave up 10 bases and V 7 bases, and 13 bases lay outside the gene matches. The CDR3 totals 14 residues. The CDR3 protein is CSVSLQGRGSPLHF. CDR3 coding DNA: TGCAGTGTCAGCCTACAGGGGAGAGGCTCACCCCTCCACTTT.

Comments on this clonotype: A read error may explain this, as a much larger clone is one base away. The CDR3 nucleotides are TGTGCCAGCAGCCCGGACAGGGCCATCTACGAGCAGTACTTC. It translates to CASSPDRAIYEQYF. The V call is TRBV7-9, the J call TRBJ2-7, with 8 positions matching TRBD1. Germline lookup yields CDR1 SEHNR and CDR2 FQNEAQ (reference sequence). The CDR3 spans 14 residues. V shed 5 bases, J shed 3 bases, and the junction held 6 bases outside the gene matches.

The CDR3 bases are TGCGCCAGCAGCTTGGGGCAGACTAGCGGTGGCTACACCTTC. Its translation: CASSLGQTSGGYTF. The chain joins TRBV5-1 to TRBJ1-2; D ambiguous. Trimming cost V 0 bases and J 7 bases, with 13 bases left between them. Germline V gene data show CDR1 as SGHRS and CDR2 as YFSETQ. The CDR3 totals 14 residues.